This TCR beta chain was recovered during a study of shared clonotypes between healthy human individuals. Clones were read by immunoSEQ multiplex PCR, and TCRdb kept only the in-frame ones, dropping some. The sample shows 300,000 or so clones, 74% of them seen only once. Study-wide findings and caveats: Donor clonotype sharing was expected to depend on sequencing depth.

This clone was seen only a few times. The target antigen is unknown. V trimming: 0 bases; J trimming: 5 bases; junction bases outside the gene matches: 11. The CDR3 runs 18 residues. Germline V gene sequence: CDR1 SGDLS, CDR2 YYNGEE. CD45RA-negative memory and CD45RA+ naive subsets were split from the CD4+ cells. V gene TRBV9 combines with J gene TRBJ1-1; TRBD1 matches at 12 bases. This clonotype originated in a man younger than 45 in good health. Source material: memory CD4+ T cells sorted from blood. This sample's subset: CD45RA-negative fraction. DNA of the CDR3: TGTGCCAGCAGCGTAGAACCGGGACAGGGGGCCTTTGGTACTGAAGCTTTCTTT. Translation gives CASSVEPGQGAFGTEAFF.